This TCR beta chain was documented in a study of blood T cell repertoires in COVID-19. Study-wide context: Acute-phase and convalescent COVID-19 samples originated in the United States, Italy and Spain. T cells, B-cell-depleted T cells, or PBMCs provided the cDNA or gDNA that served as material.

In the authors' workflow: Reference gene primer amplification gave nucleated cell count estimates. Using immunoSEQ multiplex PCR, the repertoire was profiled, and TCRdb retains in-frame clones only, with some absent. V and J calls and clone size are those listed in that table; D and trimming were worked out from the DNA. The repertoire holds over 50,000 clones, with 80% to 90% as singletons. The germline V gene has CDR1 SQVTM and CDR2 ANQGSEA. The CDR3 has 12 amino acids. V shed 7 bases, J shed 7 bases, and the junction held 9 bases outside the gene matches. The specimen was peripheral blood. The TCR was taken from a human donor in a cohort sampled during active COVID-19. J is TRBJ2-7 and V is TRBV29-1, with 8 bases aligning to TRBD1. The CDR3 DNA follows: TGCAGCGGAGGACAGGGATTAGGGGAGCAGTACTTC. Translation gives CSGGQGLGEQYF.